What follows is one T cell receptor (beta chain) and its context. Clones were sequenced by immunoSEQ multiplex PCR, and TCRdb holds only the in-frame ones, with some missing. The sample lists about 51,000 clones; 90% to 95% were seen once. These data are taken from a study of T cell changes during pregnancy in multiple sclerosis. This material consisted of peripheral blood, taken in the second trimester of pregnancy. The TCR sequence derives from a female donor with multiple sclerosis, enrolled in a pregnancy study.

CDR3 residues: CASSPWTGGGGELFF. CDR3 sequence (DNA): TGCGCCAGCAGCCCTTGGACAGGGGGTGGCGGGGAGCTGTTTTTT. The chain links TRBV4-3 to TRBJ2-2, with TRBD1 matching over 10 bases. Germline V CDR1 and CDR2: LGHNA, YSLEER. There are 15 residues in the CDR3. Trimming at V came to 4 bases and at J to 7 bases, leaving 6 bases not matched to a gene.